This T cell receptor beta chain was identified during a study of T-cell reconstitution after alpha-beta-depleted transplantation in children. General observations from the study: By about two months after transplant, alpha-beta T cells reportedly arose from several hundred graft clones that had expanded. At the one-year point after transplant, T-cell counts and TCRbeta diversity were found to come mostly from T cells that had been newly produced. For some patients, TCRbeta diversity was high at day 60 because of recipient T cells and thymic progenitors that survived.

Unique molecular identifiers were built into the TCRbeta library. TCRdb passed the PCR reads through MiXCR, listing each CDR3 protein once. The table shows about a million distinct CDR3 sequences, with about 31% occurring only once. This clonotype was found a few times. Its antigen remains unidentified. The V end lost 0 bases, the J end lost 7 bases, and 9 bases lay between the germline ends. The CDR3 extends over 13 amino acids. Per germline, CDR1 ENHRY and CDR2 SYGVKD. Sequenced material: PBMCs, mostly from graft donor cells, taken 360 days after TCRalphabeta/CD19-depleted stem cell transplant. The chain couples TRBV10-3 to TRBJ1-2; D call uncertain. The clonotype was recovered from a boy in the first two years of life who had a stem cell transplant for SCID, so the T cells may come from the graft donor. CDR3 loop: CAISESQVSGYTF. CDR3 coding DNA: TGTGCCATCAGTGAGTCCCAGGTCTCTGGCTACACCTTC.